Listed here are 19 T cell receptor beta chains from one sample, sequenced in a study of metastatic and nonmetastatic thyroid tumors. All patients reached thyroid surgery having received no treatment beforehand. With MiXCR, TCRdb called clones anew from the PCR reads. The sample shows about 25,000 clones, less than 15% of them seen only once. Sequenced sample: blood. These receptors were taken from a female donor with papillary thyroid cancer or a benign thyroid nodule (not recorded which). Some clones in this sample may be carry-over from other donors' samples.

This clone is labeled medium-sized. The J gene is TRBJ1-5, the V gene TRBV4-3, with D unclear. The germline V gene has CDR1 LGHNA and CDR2 YSLEER. The CDR3 has 13 amino acids. V shed 0 bases and J shed 5 bases, with 5 bases lying between them. CDR3 DNA: TGCGCCAGCAGCCAAGAAAAGTATCAGCCCCAGCATTTT. Translated: CASSQEKYQPQHF.

This clone was seen a handful of times. CDR3 DNA: TGTGCCAGCTCCTCATGGACAGGGGGCAATGAGCAGTTCTTC. Residues: CASSSWTGGNEQFF. The gene calls are TRBV28 and TRBJ2-1, with 10 bases that match TRBD1. The CDR3 runs to 14 residues. Germline-derived CDR1 and CDR2 are MDHEN and SYDVKM. J was trimmed by 6 bases and V by 8 bases; bases with no gene match: 7.

At least ten counts were recorded for this clone. The gene calls are TRBV5-1 and TRBJ2-5; no firm D call. Germline lookup yields CDR1 SGHRS and CDR2 YFSETQ. The germline V and J ends were trimmed by 0 bases and 0 bases, with 15 bases remaining between them. The length of the CDR3 is 17 residues. CDR3 coding DNA: TGCGCCAGCAGCTTGGGAGGTCAGACAAAGAACCAAGAGACCCAGTACTTC. It specifies CASSLGGQTKNQETQYF.

In this sample, this clone turned up many times. The chain carries TRBV20-1 and TRBJ1-5; D perhaps matches TRBD1 (6 bases). V gave up 5 bases and J gave up 7 bases, with 15 bases separating them. The CDR3 spans 13 residues. Germline V gives CDR1 DFQATT, CDR2 SNEGSKA (reference sequence). CDR3: CSASGVVRQPQHF. DNA of the CDR3: TGCAGTGCTTCAGGGGTTGTACGGCAGCCCCAGCATTTT.

This clone was recorded at least ten times. The V and J genes are TRBV7-2 and TRBJ1-4; D gene ambiguous. The germline V and J ends were trimmed by 10 bases and 6 bases, with 15 bases remaining between them. There are 13 residues in the CDR3. Germline CDR1 and CDR2: SGHTA and FQGNSA. DNA of the CDR3: TGTGCCAATAACCCCACTTACGATGAAAAACTGTTTTTT. Translating it yields CANNPTYDEKLFF.

Note on this clone: A much larger clone is a single base away; this may be a read error. V usage is TRBV18 and J usage is TRBJ2-5; D unclear. The ends were cut back, 5 bases at V and 5 bases at J, with 18 bases in the middle. CDR1 and CDR2 (germline): KGHSH, LQKENI. This CDR3 spans 15 amino acids. CDR3 bases: TGTGCCAGCTCATCAGCATTTACTTCAAGGGAGACCCAGTACTTC. It encodes CASSSAFTSRETQYF.

There are many counts of this clone. This same CDR3 is encoded by further DNA sequences in the sample. The chain recombines TRBV5-1 with TRBJ1-3; 8 bases match TRBD1. Trimming took 4 bases from V and 2 from J; bases not matched to a gene: 2. Germline CDR1 reads SGHRS; CDR2 reads YFSETQ. The CDR3 is made up of 14 amino acids. In DNA, the CDR3 is TGCGCCAGCAGCACAGGGGGAGCTGGAAACACCATATATTTT. Translating gives CASSTGGAGNTIYF.

In this sample, this clone turned up many times. The chain carries TRBV3-1 and TRBJ1-1; possible D gene TRBD1, 6 bases. The CDR3 loop spans 14 amino acids. Trimming left V 1 base short and J 1 base short, with 7 bases between. Germline loops: CDR1 LGHDT, CDR2 YNNKEL (reference sequence). Here the CDR3 DNA reads TGTGCCAGCAGCCAAGGGACAGCGAACACTGAAGCTTTCTTT. It is translated as CASSQGTANTEAFF.

This clone was observed many times. The V gene is TRBV19, the J gene TRBJ1-1, with 9 bases aligning to TRBD1. Per germline, CDR1 LNHDA and CDR2 SQIVND (reference sequence). V lost 3 bases and J lost 4; bases outside the gene matches: 12. This CDR3 has 17 amino acids. CDR3 nucleotides: TGTGCCAGTAGTATTTTCATCCTACAGGGGGCGAGCACTGAAGCTTTCTTT. This encodes CASSIFILQGASTEAFF.

This clone was recorded at least ten times. V gene TRBV6-1 combines with J gene TRBJ1-1; TRBD1 matches at 8 bases. Germline loops: CDR1 MNHNS, CDR2 SASEGT. CDR3 length equals 12 residues. With 10 bases clipped from V and 3 bases from J, the junction kept 4 bases outside the gene matches. CDR3 DNA sequence: TGTGCCATGCCAGGGGGCTACACTGAAGCTTTCTTT. This sequence encodes CAMPGGYTEAFF.

This clone showed up many times. The chain employs TRBV6-1 and TRBJ2-5; 8 bases align to TRBD1. Per the germline V gene, CDR1 is MNHNS and CDR2 is SASEGT. The ends lost 5 bases at V and 1 base at J; junction bases unmatched: 6. The CDR3 runs 15 residues. CDR3 residues: CASSLYQGAQETQYF. The DNA for the CDR3 is TGTGCCAGCAGTTTATACCAGGGGGCCCAAGAGACCCAGTACTTC.

A word on this clone: Possible read error: a much larger clone is one base away. The CDR3 region is CASSQFSGGPEAFF. The CDR3 nucleotides are TGTGCCAGCAGCCAATTTTCCGGGGGCCCTGAAGCTTTCTTT. The chain carries TRBV3-1 and TRBJ1-1, with D maybe TRBD1 (6 bases). V lost 2 bases and J lost 6, with 13 bases in between. The CDR3 runs to 14 residues. CDR1 and CDR2 (germline): LGHDT, YNNKEL (reference sequence).

By share, this clone counts as medium-sized. Other DNA sequences in the same sample also yield this CDR3. The chain couples TRBV13 to TRBJ2-2; TRBD2 might be the D (5 bases). V lost 5 bases and J 6 bases, leaving 16 bases between the germline ends. Per germline, CDR1 PRHDT and CDR2 FYEKMQ (reference sequence). The CDR3 sequence is 15 residues long. The CDR3 DNA sequence: TGTGCCAGCAGCCCCCCCCCGGGGAGTGCCGGGGAGCTGTTTTTT. This codes for CASSPPPGSAGELFF. Variable domain in full (rest from reference TRBV13 and TRBJ2-2): AAGVIQSPRHLIKEKRETATLKCYPIPRHDTVYWYQQGPGQDPQFLISFYEKMQSDKGSIPDRFSAQQFSDYHSELNMSSLELGDSALYFCASSPPPGSAGELFFGEGSRLTVL.

At least ten counts were recorded for this clone. The same CDR3 is also encoded by other DNA sequences in this sample. CDR3 in amino acids: CASSETPYPEAFF. The CDR3 DNA follows: TGTGCCAGCAGTGAGACCCCCTATCCTGAAGCTTTCTTT. The gene calls are TRBV2 and TRBJ1-1; D not resolved. The length of the CDR3 is 13 residues. Trimming pared 3 bases from V and 6 bases from J, leaving 11 bases between. Germline V CDR1 and CDR2: SNHLY, FYNNEI.

This clone occurred many times. The rearrangement links TRBV12-3 or TRBV12-4 to TRBJ1-5; TRBD1 is a possible D gene (5 bases). With 7 bases removed from V and 13 bases from J, the gap between germline ends came to 14 bases. This CDR3 has 11 residues. CDR3 sequence: CASNNGGNQHF. In nucleotides, the CDR3 is TGTGCCAGCAACAATGGGGGTAATCAGCATTTT.

There are many counts of this clone. This CDR3 reads CASGGGVHTDTQYF. CDR3 bases: TGTGCCTCGGGCGGGGGAGTCCACACAGATACGCAGTATTTT. The chain is built from TRBV7-6 and TRBJ2-3, with 7 bases matching TRBD2. The CDR3 is 14 amino acids. Trimming took 11 bases from V and 2 from J; bases not matched to a gene: 10. Germline V gene sequence: CDR1 SGHVS, CDR2 FNYEAQ.

This clone was detected only a few times. This sequence may be a read error, since a much larger clone differs from it by one base. Other nucleotide sequences in the sample specify the same CDR3. CDR3 region: CASSQVSTSGGPYEQFF. The CDR3 DNA reads as TGTGCCAGCAGCCAGGTCTCAACGTCGGGAGGGCCGTATGAGCAGTTCTTC. This chain joins TRBV4-2 and TRBJ2-1; 8 bases fit TRBD2. The CDR3 loop spans 17 amino acids. The J segment lost 8 bases and the V segment lost 3 bases, leaving 15 bases of the junction unmatched. CDR1 and CDR2 from the germline V gene are LGHNA and YNFKEQ.

This clone was counted ten times or more. This chain joins TRBV6-1 and TRBJ1-1; D uncertain. The germline V gene has CDR1 MNHNS and CDR2 SASEGT. The CDR3 covers 14 residues. The V end was cut by 5 bases, the J end by 1 base, with 11 bases between. The CDR3 spells CASSRRTGNTEAFF. CDR3 DNA: TGTGCCAGCAGTCGCCGGACGGGGAACACTGAAGCTTTCTTT.

This clone showed up just once. Given the absence of the conserved phenylalanine or tryptophan at the CDR3 end, a read error is likely. The DNA is omitted, as the CDR3 cannot be located on it reliably, and the CDR3 follows TCRdb's listing. The rearrangement uses TRBV11-2 and TRBJ2-1; the table's D call, TRBD2, has no DNA check behind it. A total of 17 residues make up the CDR3, ends included. Germline CDR1 SGHAT, CDR2 FQNNGV. Here the CDR3 reads CASSFYIFSPGWGRRAT.